Following are 12 T cell receptor beta chains from one sample sequenced in a study of T cell responses to AZD1222 COVID-19 vaccine. Profiled with immunoSEQ multiplex PCR; TCRdb holds only in-frame clones, not every one. The profile shows about 48,000 clones, roughly 85% of them singletons. The sample consisted of peripheral blood, taken 28 days after the second AZD1222 dose. The source of these receptors is an adult who received the AZD1222 COVID-19 vaccine.

CDR3 residues: CASSLLGGRQTGELFF. The CDR3 nucleotides are TGTGCCAGCAGCTTACTTGGCGGGAGGCAGACCGGGGAGCTGTTTTTT. This sequence joins TRBV7-9 and TRBJ2-2; 8 bases fit TRBD2. The trim removed 2 bases at V and 5 bases at J, leaving 7 bases unmatched. This CDR3 spans 16 amino acids. Germline V gene data show CDR1 as SEHNR and CDR2 as FQNEAQ (reference sequence).

The chain carries TRBV7-8 and TRBJ1-2; 7 bases are shared with TRBD1. Per the germline V gene, CDR1 is SGHVS and CDR2 is FQNEAQ. The CDR3 is made up of 15 amino acids. Trimming took 0 bases from V and 3 from J; bases not matched to a gene: 4. CDR3 protein: CASSLARQGHYGYTF. In DNA form, the CDR3 reads TGTGCCAGCAGCTTAGCCAGACAGGGACACTATGGCTACACCTTC.

The V gene is TRBV6-5, the J gene TRBJ1-6; the D gene is possibly TRBD1 (6 bases). The CDR3 length is 15 residues. From germline, CDR1 is MNHEY and CDR2 SVGAGI. V dropped 0 bases and J dropped 7 bases, with 10 bases sitting between them. The CDR3: CASSYSSGENSPLHF. In DNA, the CDR3 is TGTGCCAGCAGTTACTCTTCAGGGGAGAATTCACCCCTCCACTTT.

This CDR3 is CSVAGGRDRAHNEQFF. DNA of the CDR3: TGCAGCGTCGCCGGGGGGCGGGACAGGGCCCACAATGAGCAGTTCTTC. The gene calls are TRBV29-1 and TRBJ2-1; 9 positions agree with TRBD1. CDR3 size: 16 residues. Germline assignment: CDR1 SQVTM and CDR2 ANQGSEA. J was trimmed by 5 bases and V by 6 bases; bases with no gene match: 14.

The gene calls are TRBV6-1 and TRBJ1-2; D may be TRBD1 (5 bases). V was cut by 11 bases and J by 2 bases, with 15 bases left in between. The CDR3 runs to 13 residues. Germline CDR1 reads MNHNS; CDR2 reads SASEGT. This CDR3 is CAGTPGPNYGYTF. Here the CDR3 DNA reads TGTGCCGGAACTCCGGGACCCAACTATGGCTACACCTTC.

The CDR3: CASSDRPNTEAFF. CDR3 sequence (DNA): TGTGCCAGCAGTGACAGACCGAACACTGAAGCTTTCTTT. V is TRBV6-4 and J is TRBJ1-1; D remains unclear. This CDR3 comprises 13 residues. V lost 2 bases and J 1 base, leaving 5 bases between the germline ends. Germline V gene data show CDR1 as MRHNA and CDR2 as SNTAGT.

The V and J genes are TRBV3-1 (or the pseudogene TRBV3-2) and TRBJ2-6; D unresolved. V was cut by 8 bases and J by 1 base, with 0 bases left in between. Germline V gene sequence: CDR1 LGHDT, CDR2 YNNKEL (reference sequence). The CDR3 has 11 residues. The DNA for the CDR3 is TGTGCCAGCTCTGGGGCCAACGTCCTGACTTTC. Encoded protein: CASSGANVLTF.

The chain has TRBV6-6 and TRBJ2-5, with 8 bases that match TRBD1. The germline gives CDR1 MNHNY, CDR2 SVGAGI (reference sequence). This CDR3 has 16 amino acids. V trimming: 5 bases; J trimming: 2 bases; junction bases outside the gene matches: 10. CDR3: CASSPRQGSSQETQYF. CDR3 nucleotides: TGTGCCAGCAGTCCTCGACAGGGGTCCTCTCAAGAGACCCAGTACTTC.

The chain links TRBV28 to TRBJ2-7; 8 nucleotides line up with TRBD1. Germline lookup yields CDR1 MDHEN and CDR2 SYDVKM. V lost 6 bases, J lost 2 bases, and 9 bases stayed unmatched. This CDR3 spans 15 amino acids. The CDR3 bases are TGTGCCAGCAGATTTGACAGGGGCCATCCCTACGAGCAGTACTTC. The encoded protein is CASRFDRGHPYEQYF. The whole variable domain, filled in from reference TRBV28 and TRBJ2-7, reads DVKVTQSSRYLVKRTGEKVFLECVQDMDHENMFWYRQDPGLGLRLIYFSYDVKMKEKGDIPEGYSVSREKKERFSLILESASTNQTSMYLCASRFDRGHPYEQYFGPGTRLTVT.

The rearrangement joins TRBV14 to TRBJ2-5; D call uncertain. V was clipped by 4 bases and J by 2 bases, with 8 bases between them. The CDR3 length is 13 residues. Per germline, CDR1 SGHDN and CDR2 FVKESK. The CDR3 reads CASSLGPQETQYF. Written as DNA, the CDR3 is TGTGCCAGCAGCCTCGGACCTCAAGAGACCCAGTACTTC.

The chain has TRBV10-3 and TRBJ2-1, with TRBD2 matching over 11 bases. This CDR3 region has 16 residues. V trimming: 2 bases; J trimming: 7 bases; junction bases outside the gene matches: 7. Germline V CDR1 and CDR2: ENHRY, SYGVKD. CDR3 in DNA: TGTGCCATCAGTGAGCCGACTAGCGGGAATCAAAATGAGCAGTTCTTC. Translation: CAISEPTSGNQNEQFF.

The rearrangement joins TRBV5-6 to TRBJ2-7; TRBD1 aligns across 10 bases. Trimming cost V 4 bases and J 6 bases; bases outside gene matches: 4. Germline lookup yields CDR1 SGHDT and CDR2 YYEEEE. CDR3 length: 13 amino acids. CDR3 nucleotide sequence: TGTGCCAGCAGCGGGACAGGGGTAGGCGAGCAGTACTTC. Protein: CASSGTGVGEQYF.